This T cell receptor (beta chain) was retrieved from a study of T-cell reconstitution after alpha-beta-depleted transplantation in children (dated by TCRdb to 2016 to 2017). Context from the whole study: Using TCR repertoire profiling, the study followed T-cell immune reconstitution in a quantitative way in children after TCRalphabeta/CD19-depleted allogeneic hematopoietic cell transplantation. The study at large found these results: Hyperexpanded clone frequencies declined over subsequent months; after one year, T-cell counts and TCRbeta diversity were mostly attributed to newly produced T cells. The high TCRbeta diversity at day 60 in some patients was ascribed to recipient T cells and intrathymic progenitors that had survived conditioning. Apparently early alphabetaT-cell count recovery about two months after transplant reportedly relied on only several hundred rapidly expanded clones derived from non-depleted graft cells.

Libraries were prepared through PCR. Reads for this sample came from an Illumina HiSeq 2500. Molecular barcoding was employed in the preparation of TCR libraries, with unique molecular identifiers being used to normalize TCRbeta repertoire quantification. TCRdb reworked the public reads: Q25 trimming with fastp, MiXCR clone assembly, productive beta chains retained. When rows share a CDR3 protein, they turn into one entry using the most common DNA and genes. In all, the sample holds around 580,000 distinct CDR3 sequences, and 27% of those were seen once. The biggest ten clones account for around a third of the sample. The junction carries 6 bases between V and J, which are trimmed by 3 bases and 1 base respectively. The CDR3 runs 13 residues from the cysteine to the phenylalanine. The retained sequence is limited to the CDR3, 39 bases, with the frame set at the first base. The sample holds many counts of this clonotype. This clone's antigen is unknown. No per-base quality is available; no much larger clone lies one base away.

This specimen's treatment or condition label, per the study, means: allogeneic hematopoietic cell transplantation with graft depleted of TCRalphabeta T cells and CD19 B cells. The transplant recipients were children given TCRalphabeta/CD19-depleted allogeneic hematopoietic cell grafts. The sequence is built from TRBV12-3 or TRBV12-4 and TRBJ1-1; there is no confident call for the D gene. This clonotype was sampled from a boy less than two years old with Wiskott-Aldrich syndrome, due to receive a stem cell transplant. The sample in question was PBMCs, obtained before TCRalphabeta/CD19-depleted stem cell transplant. Read as DNA, the sequence is TGTGCCAGCAGTTTGAGGAGGAACACTGAAGCTTTCTTT. This codes for CASSLRRNTEAFF.